The clone carrying this TCR beta chain came up a few times. The sample belongs to a study of regulatory T cells in long-lasting Graves disease. Sample time point: newly diagnosed GD, antithyroid drugs for less than 3 months. Generation of the TCR library employed RNA extracted from PBMCs. CDR3-region Arm-PCR and iRepertoire HTBI primers produced the TCR beta libraries. TCRdb analysed the multiplex PCR reads with MiXCR anew, one entry per CDR3 protein. The repertoire holds about 460,000 distinct CDR3 sequences, around 13% seen once, with approximately 15% in the top ten. The same sample was also used in a study of T cells in Graves' hyperthyroidism and ophthalmopathy.

Sample: peripheral blood mononuclear cells (PBMCs), taken at new diagnosis, from a patient treated with antithyroid drugs. This clonotype was sampled from a woman aged 50 to 60 with Graves disease.

As DNA, the CDR3 is TGTGCCAGCAGCCTTTCCGGTTCACCCCTCCACTTT. Its protein is CASSLSGSPLHF. The V and J genes are TRBV14 and TRBJ1-6; D gene unclear. V was trimmed by 4 bases and J by 9 bases, leaving 7 bases between them. The CDR3 has 12 amino acids. CDR1 and CDR2 from the germline V gene are SGHDN and FVKESK.